This TCR beta chain was retrieved from a study of identical twins. The donor group consisted entirely of healthy Caucasians. This clonotype occurred a few times. Its matching antigen is unknown. One entry per CDR3 protein, called by TCRdb with MiXCR from the 5' RACE reads. The sample shows approximately 220,000 distinct CDR3 sequences, 6% to 8% of them seen only once. CDR1 and CDR2 from the germline V gene are SGHVS and FNYEAQ. V was trimmed by 5 bases and J by 0 bases, leaving 21 bases between them. The CDR3 consists of 18 residues. General study results and limits: Zero-insertion findings could be partly confounded by invariant cells (MAIT and iNKT cells). Out-of-frame TCR alpha sharing observed in monozygotic twins exceeded model estimates.

The sample was also linked to a second study, of yellow fever vaccine responses in identical twins.

Sequencing was done on a sample of CD8+ T cells sorted from blood. This clonotype originated in a woman aged 18-30 years in good health. The V and J genes are TRBV7-6 and TRBJ2-3; D is unresolved. The CDR3 DNA sequence: TGTGCCAGCAGCCTTGGACCCGGGCGTATAATTAGCACAGATACGCAGTATTTT. This codes for CASSLGPGRIISTDTQYF.